This TCR beta chain stems from a study of T-cell reconstitution after alpha-beta-depleted transplantation in children. This clonotype occurred many times. For TCRbeta, the library was prepared with unique molecular identifiers. TCRdb processed the PCR reads anew with MiXCR; each CDR3 protein has one entry. Here the sample spans about 160,000 distinct CDR3 sequences, 8.5% to 14% being singletons. V lost 3 bases and J 2 bases, leaving 10 bases between the germline ends. This CDR3 comprises 14 residues. Germline V gene lookup returns CDR1 MDHEN and CDR2 SYDVKM. The clonotype comes from a boy aged 2 to 10 with acute myeloid leukemia, due to receive a stem cell transplant. Sequences were derived from PBMCs, sampled before TCRalphabeta/CD19-depleted stem cell transplant. The chain joins TRBV28 to TRBJ1-1; TRBD1 might be the D (5 bases). The chain's CDR3 is CASSFAGLNTEAFF. The CDR3, as DNA: TGTGCCAGCAGTTTCGCGGGACTAAACACTGAAGCTTTCTTT.